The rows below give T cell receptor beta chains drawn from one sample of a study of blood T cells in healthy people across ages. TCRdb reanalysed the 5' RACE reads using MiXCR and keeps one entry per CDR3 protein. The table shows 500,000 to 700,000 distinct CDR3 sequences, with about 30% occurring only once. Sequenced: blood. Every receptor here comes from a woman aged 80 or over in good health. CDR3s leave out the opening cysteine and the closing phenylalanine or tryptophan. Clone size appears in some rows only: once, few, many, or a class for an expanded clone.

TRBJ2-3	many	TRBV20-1	SAIAGTSASDTQY
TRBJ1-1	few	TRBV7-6	ASSPEDRVHTEAF
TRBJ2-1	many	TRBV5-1	ASSLVVGGASNEQF
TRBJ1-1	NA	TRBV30	AWNPGGTGDTEAF
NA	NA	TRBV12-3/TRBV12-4	ASSGTGGINEQY
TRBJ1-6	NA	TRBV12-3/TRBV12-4	ASNPGGGSPLH
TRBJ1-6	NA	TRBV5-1	ASSLEGSSSYNSPLH
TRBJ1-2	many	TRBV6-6	ASSYYLGHTQSLGYGYT
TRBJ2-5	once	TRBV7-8	ASSQDGQREGRETQY
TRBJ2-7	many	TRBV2	ASSPLAGQGAGEQY
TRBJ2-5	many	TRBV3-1	ASSSRASRETQY
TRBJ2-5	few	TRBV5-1	ASSFGTGDRSEQY
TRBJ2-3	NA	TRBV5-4	VSSQTWTSTSTDTQY
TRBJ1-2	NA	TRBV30	AWSRPEQGRGGYT
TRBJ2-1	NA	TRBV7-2	ASKAQGLARNEQF
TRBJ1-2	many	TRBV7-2	ASSSRQGRNGYT
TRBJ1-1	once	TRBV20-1	SARDTRRSEMGKTGAF
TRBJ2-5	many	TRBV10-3	AISNKETQY
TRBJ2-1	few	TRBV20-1	SATSSDDTYNEQF
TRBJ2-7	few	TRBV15	ATSRGGVTYNEQY